The entry that follows covers one T cell receptor beta chain sequence. Antigen: not known. Of the isolated RNA, all was reverse transcribed, and so the sequenced material was expressed TCRB transcripts. The protocol was immunoSEQ multiplex PCR, while the TCRdb copy is restricted to in-frame clones and leaves out a portion. Of 600,000 to 650,000 clones listed, around 15% are singletons. The data were taken from a study of beta chain features in type 1 diabetes. Study summary: All samples combined gave around 100,000,000 sorted cells for examination.

General observations from the study: Type 1 diabetes patients showed a moderate but significant shortening of TCRB CDR3s in all four CD4+ subsets.

Averaging roughly 120 mL, one heparinised blood draw came from each individual donor. The CDR3 covers 14 residues. Per the germline V gene, CDR1 is SGHVS and CDR2 is FNYEAQ. V trimming: 4 bases; J trimming: 5 bases; junction bases outside the gene matches: 6. The chain links TRBV7-6 to TRBJ2-5; 8 bases are shared with TRBD1. Sequencing used naive CD4+ T cells from blood. The receptor was isolated from a man aged 18 to 30 in good health. The CDR3 region is CASSSGQGVETQYF. CDR3 DNA: TGTGCCAGCAGCTCCGGACAGGGTGTGGAGACCCAGTACTTC.